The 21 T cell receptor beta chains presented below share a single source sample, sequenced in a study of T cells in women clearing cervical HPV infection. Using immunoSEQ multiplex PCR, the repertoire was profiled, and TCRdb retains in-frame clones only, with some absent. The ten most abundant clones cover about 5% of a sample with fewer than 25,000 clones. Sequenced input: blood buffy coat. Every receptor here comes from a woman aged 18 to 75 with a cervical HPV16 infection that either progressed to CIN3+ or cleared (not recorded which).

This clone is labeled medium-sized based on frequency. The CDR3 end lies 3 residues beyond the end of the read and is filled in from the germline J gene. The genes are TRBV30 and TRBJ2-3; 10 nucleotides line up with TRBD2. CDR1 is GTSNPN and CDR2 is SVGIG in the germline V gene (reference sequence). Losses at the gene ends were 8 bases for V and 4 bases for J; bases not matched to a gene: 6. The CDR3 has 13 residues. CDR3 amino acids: CALAGDLADTQYF. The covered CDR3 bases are TGTGCCCTAGCGGGAGATCTTGCAGATACG.

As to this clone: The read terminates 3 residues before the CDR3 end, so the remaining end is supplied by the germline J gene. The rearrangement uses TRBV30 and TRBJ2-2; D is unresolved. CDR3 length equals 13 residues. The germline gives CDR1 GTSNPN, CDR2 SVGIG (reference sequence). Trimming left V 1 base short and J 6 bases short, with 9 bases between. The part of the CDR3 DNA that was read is TGTGCCTGGAGTGACTTCTTCCCCGGGGAG. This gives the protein CAWSDFFPGE. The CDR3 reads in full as CAWSDFFPGELFF.

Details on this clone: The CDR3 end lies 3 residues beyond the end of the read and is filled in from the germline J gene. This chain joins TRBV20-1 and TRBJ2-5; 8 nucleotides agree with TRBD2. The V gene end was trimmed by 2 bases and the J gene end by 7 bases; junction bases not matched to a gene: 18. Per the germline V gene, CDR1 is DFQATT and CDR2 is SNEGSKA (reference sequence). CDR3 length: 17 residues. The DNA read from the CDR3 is TGCAGTGCTAGAACGCGACGGTTGGGGACTAGGGACCGGACC. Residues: CSARTRRLGTRDRT. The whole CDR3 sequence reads CSARTRRLGTRDRTQYF.

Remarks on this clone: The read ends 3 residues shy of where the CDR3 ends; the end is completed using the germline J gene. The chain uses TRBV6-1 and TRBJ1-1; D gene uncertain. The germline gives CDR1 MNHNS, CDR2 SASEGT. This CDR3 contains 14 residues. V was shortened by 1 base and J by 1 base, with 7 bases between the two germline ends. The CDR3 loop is CASSEGSENTEAFF. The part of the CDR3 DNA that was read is TGTGCCAGCAGTGAAGGTAGCGAGAACACTGAA.

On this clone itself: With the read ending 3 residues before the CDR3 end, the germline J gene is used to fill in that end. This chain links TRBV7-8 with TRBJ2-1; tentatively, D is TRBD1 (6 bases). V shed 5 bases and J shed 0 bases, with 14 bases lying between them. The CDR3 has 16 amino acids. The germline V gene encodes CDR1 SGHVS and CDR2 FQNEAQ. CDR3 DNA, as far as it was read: TGTGCCAGCAGCCCAGAACAGGGAAGCTCCTACAATGAG. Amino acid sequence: CASSPEQGSSYNE. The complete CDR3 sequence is CASSPEQGSSYNEQFF.

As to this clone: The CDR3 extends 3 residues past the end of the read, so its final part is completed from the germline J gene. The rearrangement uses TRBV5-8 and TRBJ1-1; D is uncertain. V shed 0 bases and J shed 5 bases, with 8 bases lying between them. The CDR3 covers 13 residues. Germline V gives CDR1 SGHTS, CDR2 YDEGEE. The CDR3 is CASSLGSRTEAFF. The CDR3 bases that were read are TGTGCCAGCAGCTTGGGATCAAGGACTGAA.

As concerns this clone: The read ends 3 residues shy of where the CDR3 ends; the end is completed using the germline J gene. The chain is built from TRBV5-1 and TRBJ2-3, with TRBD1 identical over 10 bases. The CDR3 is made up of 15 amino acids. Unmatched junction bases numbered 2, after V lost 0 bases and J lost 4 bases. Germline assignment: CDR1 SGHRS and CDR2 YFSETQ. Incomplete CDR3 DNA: TGCGCCAGCAGCTTGGAAGGGACAGGGGCAGATACG. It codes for CASSLEGTGADT. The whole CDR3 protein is CASSLEGTGADTQYF.

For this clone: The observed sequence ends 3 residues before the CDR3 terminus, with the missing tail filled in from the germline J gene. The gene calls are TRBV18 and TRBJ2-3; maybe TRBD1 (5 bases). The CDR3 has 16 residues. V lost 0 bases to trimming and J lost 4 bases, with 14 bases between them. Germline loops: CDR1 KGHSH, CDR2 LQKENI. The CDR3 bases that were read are TGTGCCAGCTCACCACCGGTGGGGCAAGGGCCAGATACG. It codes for CASSPPVGQGPDT. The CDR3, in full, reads CASSPPVGQGPDTQYF.

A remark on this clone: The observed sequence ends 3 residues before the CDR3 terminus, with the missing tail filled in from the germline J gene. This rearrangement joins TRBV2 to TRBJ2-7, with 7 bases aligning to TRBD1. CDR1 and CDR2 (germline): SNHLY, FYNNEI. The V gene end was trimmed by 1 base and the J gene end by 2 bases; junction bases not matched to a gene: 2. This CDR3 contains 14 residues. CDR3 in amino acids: CASSEGTGAYEQYF. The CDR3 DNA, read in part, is TGTGCCAGCAGTGAAGGTACAGGGGCCTACGAG.

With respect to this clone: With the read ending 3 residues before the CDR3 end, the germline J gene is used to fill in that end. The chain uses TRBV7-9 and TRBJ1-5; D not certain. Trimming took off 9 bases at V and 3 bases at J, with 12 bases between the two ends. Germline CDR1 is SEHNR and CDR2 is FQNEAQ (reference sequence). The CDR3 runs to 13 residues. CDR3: CARQRVDNQPQHF. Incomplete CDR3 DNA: TGTGCCAGACAGAGGGTTGACAATCAGCCC.

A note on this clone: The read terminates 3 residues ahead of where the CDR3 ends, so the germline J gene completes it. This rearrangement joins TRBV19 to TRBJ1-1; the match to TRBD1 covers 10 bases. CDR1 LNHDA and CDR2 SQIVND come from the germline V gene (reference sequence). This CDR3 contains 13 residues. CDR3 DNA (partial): TGTGCCAGTAGTATAGAGCGGGACAGGGGA. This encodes CASSIERDRG. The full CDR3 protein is CASSIERDRGAFF.

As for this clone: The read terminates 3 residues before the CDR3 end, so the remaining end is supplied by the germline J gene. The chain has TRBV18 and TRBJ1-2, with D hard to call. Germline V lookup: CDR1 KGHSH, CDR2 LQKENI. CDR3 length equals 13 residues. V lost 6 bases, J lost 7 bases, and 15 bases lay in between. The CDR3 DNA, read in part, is TGTGCCAGCTCCTTACAAGAATTAAGTGGC. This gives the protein CASSLQELSG. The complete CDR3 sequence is CASSLQELSGYTF.

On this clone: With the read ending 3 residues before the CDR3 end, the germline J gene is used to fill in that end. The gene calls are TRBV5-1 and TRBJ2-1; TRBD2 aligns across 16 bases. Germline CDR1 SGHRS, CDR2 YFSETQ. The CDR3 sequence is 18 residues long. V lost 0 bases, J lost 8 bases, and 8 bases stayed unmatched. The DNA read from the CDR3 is TGCGCCAGCAGCTTGGTTGGGACTAGCGGGGGGGCAGGTGATGAG. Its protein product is CASSLVGTSGGAGDE. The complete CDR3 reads CASSLVGTSGGAGDEQFF.

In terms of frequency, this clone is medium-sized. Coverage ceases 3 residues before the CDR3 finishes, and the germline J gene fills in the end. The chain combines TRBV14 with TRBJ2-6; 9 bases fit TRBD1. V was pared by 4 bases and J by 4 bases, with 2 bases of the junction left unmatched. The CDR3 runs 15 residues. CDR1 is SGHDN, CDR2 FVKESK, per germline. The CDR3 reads CASSRTGVGANVLTF. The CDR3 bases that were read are TGTGCCAGCAGCCGGACAGGGGTGGGGGCCAACGTC.

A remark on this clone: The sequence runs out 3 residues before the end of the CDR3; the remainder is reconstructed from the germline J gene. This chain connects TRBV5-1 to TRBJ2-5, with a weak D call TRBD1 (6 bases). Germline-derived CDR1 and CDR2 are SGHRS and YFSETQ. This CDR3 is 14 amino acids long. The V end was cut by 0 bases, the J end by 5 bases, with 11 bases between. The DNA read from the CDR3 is TGCGCCAGCAGCTTGGTGGGGGCAACGGAGACC. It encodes CASSLVGATET. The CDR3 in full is CASSLVGATETQYF.

The CDR3 here is CASSQVIGGYEQYF. Partial CDR3 DNA: TGCGCCAGCAGCCAAGTAATCGGGGGCTACGAG. The rearrangement joins TRBV4-1 to TRBJ2-7, with D tentatively TRBD2 (6 bases). The missing CDR3 end, 3 residues past where the read stops, is filled in from the germline J gene. The length of the CDR3 is 14 residues. CDR1 is MGHRA, CDR2 YSYEKL, per germline. V shed 1 base and J shed 3 bases, with 10 bases lying between them.

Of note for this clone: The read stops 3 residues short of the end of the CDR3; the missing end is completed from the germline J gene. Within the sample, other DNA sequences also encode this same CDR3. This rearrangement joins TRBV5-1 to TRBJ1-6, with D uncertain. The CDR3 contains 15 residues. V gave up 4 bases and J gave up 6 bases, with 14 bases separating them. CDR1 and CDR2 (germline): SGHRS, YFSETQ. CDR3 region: CASSVKTGPNSPLHF. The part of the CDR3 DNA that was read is TGCGCCAGCAGCGTTAAGACGGGTCCTAATTCACCC.

Incomplete CDR3 DNA: TGTGCCAGCAGCCTCAACAGGGAAACCGGGGAG. Translated: CASSLNRETGE. The complete CDR3 protein is CASSLNRETGELFF. V usage is TRBV5-4 and J usage is TRBJ2-2; TRBD1 might be the D (6 bases). Sequencing ends 3 residues short of the CDR3 end; the germline J gene provides the rest. Trimming shortened V by 4 bases and J by 5 bases, and 12 bases separated the two germline ends. The CDR3 sequence is 14 residues long. Germline V gives CDR1 SGHNT, CDR2 YYREEE (reference sequence).

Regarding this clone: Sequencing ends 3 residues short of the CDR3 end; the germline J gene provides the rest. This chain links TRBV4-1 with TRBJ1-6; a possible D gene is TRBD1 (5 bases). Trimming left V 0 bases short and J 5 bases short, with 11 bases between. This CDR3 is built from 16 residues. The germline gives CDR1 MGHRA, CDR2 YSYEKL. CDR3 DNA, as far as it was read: TGCGCCAGCAGCCAAGATACGACAGCGAATAATTCACCC. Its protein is CASSQDTTANNSP. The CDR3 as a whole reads CASSQDTTANNSPLHF.

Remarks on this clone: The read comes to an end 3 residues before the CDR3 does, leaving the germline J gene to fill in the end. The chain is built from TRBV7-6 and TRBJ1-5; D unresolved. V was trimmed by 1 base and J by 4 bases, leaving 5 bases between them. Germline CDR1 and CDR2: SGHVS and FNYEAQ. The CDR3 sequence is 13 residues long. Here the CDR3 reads CASSLGPNQPQHF. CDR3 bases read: TGTGCCAGCAGCTTAGGTCCGAATCAGCCC.

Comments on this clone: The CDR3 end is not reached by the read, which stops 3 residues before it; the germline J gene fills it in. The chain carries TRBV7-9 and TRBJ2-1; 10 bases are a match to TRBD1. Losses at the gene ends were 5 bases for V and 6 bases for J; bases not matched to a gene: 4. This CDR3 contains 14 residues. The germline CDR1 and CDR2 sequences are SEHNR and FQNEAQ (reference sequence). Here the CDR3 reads CASSLRTGGNEQFF. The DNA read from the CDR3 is TGTGCCAGCAGCCTCCGGACAGGGGGCAATGAG.